Sequencing of this TCR beta chain was carried out in a study of T cell repertoires in cytomegalovirus infection. Study-level information: Indicated by public TCR beta signatures were CMV infection and matching HLA type.

Findings and limits, study-wide: Cumulative frequency (of public TCR beta family members) identified carriers of CMV plus the relevant HLA.

Per germline, CDR1 ENHRY and CDR2 SYGVKD. Trimming pared 3 bases from V and 4 bases from J, leaving 15 bases between. The CDR3 contains 15 residues. With regard to this clonotype: What it binds is unknown.

Using its own MiXCR run on the reads, TCRdb lists one record per CDR3 protein. The sample contains hundreds of thousands of distinct CDR3 sequences, over 25% of which appear only once. The clonotype was recovered from a human donor in good health (CMV status not recorded). Some clones in this sample may be carry-over from other donors' samples. This specimen consisted of cultured CD8+ T cells from PBMCs, obtained from culture after CMV antigen stimulation. The J gene is TRBJ1-2, the V gene TRBV10-3; D is perhaps TRBD1 (5 bases). Here the CDR3 reads CAISEVVGTIYGYTF. In nucleotides, the CDR3 is TGTGCCATCAGTGAAGTAGTCGGGACCATCTATGGCTACACCTTC.